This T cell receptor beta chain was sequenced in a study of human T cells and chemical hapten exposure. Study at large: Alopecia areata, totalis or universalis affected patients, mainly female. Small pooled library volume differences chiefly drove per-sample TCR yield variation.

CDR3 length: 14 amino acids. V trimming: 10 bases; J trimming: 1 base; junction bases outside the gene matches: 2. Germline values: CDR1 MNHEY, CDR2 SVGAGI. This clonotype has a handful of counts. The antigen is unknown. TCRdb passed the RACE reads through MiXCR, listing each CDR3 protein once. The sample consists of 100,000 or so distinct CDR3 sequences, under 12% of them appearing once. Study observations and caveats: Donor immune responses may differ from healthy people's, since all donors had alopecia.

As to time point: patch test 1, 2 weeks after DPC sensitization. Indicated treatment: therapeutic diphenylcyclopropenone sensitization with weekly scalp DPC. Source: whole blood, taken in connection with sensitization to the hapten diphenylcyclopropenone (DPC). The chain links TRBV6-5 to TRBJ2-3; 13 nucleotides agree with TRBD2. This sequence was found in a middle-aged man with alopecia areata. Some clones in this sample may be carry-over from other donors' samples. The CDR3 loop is CAIGLAGGTDTQYF. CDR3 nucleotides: TGTGCCATCGGACTAGCGGGGGGCACAGATACGCAGTATTTT.